These T cell receptor beta chains were read from a single sample in a study of Graves' ophthalmopathy and Graves' hyperthyroidism. MiXCR was run by TCRdb on the multiplex PCR reads, yielding one entry per CDR3 protein. The data contain under 350,000 distinct CDR3 sequences, around a sixth of them singletons. Sequencing used peripheral blood. The receptors here all came from an adult man with Graves' ophthalmopathy. The CDR3 runs from the conserved cysteine through the conserved F or W. D genes are given only for firm matches. Part of the rows lack a size; the others show once, few, many or a class for expanded clones.

NA	TRBV9	NA	TRBJ2-1	CASSAGTLSSYNEQFF	TGTGCCAGCAGCGCCGGGACACTTAGCTCCTACAATGAGCAGTTCTTC
TRBD1	TRBV12-5	many	TRBJ1-2	CASGLVGTGRLSNYGYTF	TGTGCTAGTGGTTTGGTCGGGACAGGGCGTCTGTCTAACTATGGCTACACCTTC
NA	TRBV12-3/TRBV12-4	many	TRBJ2-7	CASSSGRETPYEQYF	TGTGCCAGCAGTTCGGGCAGGGAGACACCCTACGAGCAGTACTTC
NA	TRBV4-1	many	TRBJ2-5	CASSQPQGSGETQYF	TGCGCCAGCAGCCAACCCCAGGGGAGTGGTGAGACCCAGTACTTC
TRBD1	TRBV9	many	TRBJ1-3	CASSTTGTNTIYF	TGTGCCAGCAGCACGACAGGGACGAACACCATATATTTT
NA	TRBV6-2/TRBV6-3	many	TRBJ1-1	CASSLGRVTEAFF	TGTGCCAGCAGCCTCGGGAGGGTCACTGAAGCTTTCTTT
NA	TRBV5-1	NA	TRBJ2-7	CASSLDWGYEQYF	TGCGCCAGCAGCTTGGATTGGGGTTACGAGCAGTACTTC
NA	TRBV6-1	many	TRBJ2-6	CASLDRLSGANVLTF	TGTGCCAGCCTGGACAGACTCTCTGGGGCCAACGTCCTGACTTTC
NA	TRBV6-1	many	TRBJ1-3	CASSDLHNTIYF	TGTGCCAGCAGTGACCTTCATAACACCATATATTTT
TRBD1	TRBV5-4	many	TRBJ1-2	CASSVTGRYTF	TGTGCCAGCAGCGTGACAGGGCGGTACACCTTC
TRBD2	TRBV12-3/TRBV12-4	few	TRBJ2-7	CASRSTGTSGGIDEQYF	TGTGCCAGCAGATCTACCGGGACTAGCGGGGGTATCGACGAGCAGTACTTC
TRBD1	TRBV11-1	few	TRBJ2-5	CASSLLLQTFRGETQYF	TGTGCCAGCAGCTTACTTCTACAAACCTTCAGGGGGGAGACCCAGTACTTC
NA	TRBV25-1	NA	TRBJ1-2	CASSEQADVNYGYNF	TGTGCCAGCAGTGAACAGGCGGATGTTAACTATGGCTACAACTTC
NA	TRBV12-3/TRBV12-4	NA	TRBJ1-6	CASSLQTSLNSPLHF	TGTGCCAGCAGTTTACAAACTTCTCTTAATTCACCCCTCCACTTT
TRBD1	TRBV11-2	many	TRBJ2-5	CASSLVAGGETQYF	TGTGCCAGCAGCTTAGTGGCAGGGGGAGAGACCCAGTACTTC
TRBD1	TRBV7-8	many	TRBJ1-1	CASSSNRGLDTEAFF	TGTGCCAGCAGCTCAAACAGGGGGCTGGACACTGAAGCTTTCTTT
NA	TRBV19	many	TRBJ2-2	CASSIWGGDTGELFF	TGTGCCAGTAGTATTTGGGGGGGCGACACCGGGGAGCTGTTTTTT
TRBD1	TRBV7-8	NA	TRBJ2-2	CAISLRDRGVPGELFF	TGTGCCATCAGCTTAAGGGACAGGGGGGTACCCGGGGAGCTGTTTTTT
NA	TRBV5-1	NA	TRBJ1-3	CASSPTGGDSGNTIYF	TGCGCCAGCAGCCCCACGGGAGGCGACTCTGGAAACACCATATATTTT
NA	TRBV6-1	many	TRBJ2-6	CASRGPRGLSGANVLTF	TGTGCCAGCAGAGGCCCCAGAGGACTATCTGGGGCCAACGTCCTGACTTTC
NA	TRBV30	many	TRBJ2-5	CAWSPPLTQETQYF	TGTGCCTGGAGCCCACCCCTCACCCAAGAGACCCAGTACTTC
NA	TRBV10-2	many	TRBJ1-1	CASSESPGSTEAFF	TGCGCCAGCAGTGAGTCTCCAGGGTCCACTGAAGCTTTCTTT
TRBD1	TRBV19	many	TRBJ1-1	CASSMGRGSGTEAFF	TGTGCCAGTAGTATGGGCAGGGGGTCCGGCACTGAAGCTTTCTTT
NA	TRBV27	many	TRBJ1-5	CATQRGNNQPQHF	TGTGCCACCCAGCGAGGGAACAATCAGCCCCAGCATTTT
NA	TRBV28	many	TRBJ1-1	CASTLAGERDTEAFF	TGTGCCAGCACGCTGGCAGGGGAGCGGGACACTGAAGCTTTCTTT
NA	TRBV4-1	many	TRBJ1-5	CASSLQGVSPQHF	TGCGCCAGCAGTCTTCAAGGGGTCAGCCCCCAGCATTTT
TRBD1	TRBV7-2	NA	TRBJ2-4	CASSFVGQEDIQYF	TGTGCCAGCAGCTTTGTGGGACAGGAGGACATTCAGTACTTC
NA	TRBV27	many	TRBJ2-7	CASSLFITGPSNEQYF	TGTGCCAGCAGTTTATTTATCACAGGGCCCAGCAACGAGCAGTACTTC
NA	TRBV4-2	few	TRBJ2-6	CASSQGIMQQGRTSGADVLTF	TGTGCCAGCAGCCAAGGCATAATGCAACAGGGCCGTACCTCTGGGGCCGACGTCCTGACTTTC
NA	TRBV28	many	TRBJ1-1	CASSFRQEAFF	TGTGCCAGCAGTTTCCGACAGGAGGCTTTCTTT
NA	TRBV7-2	many	TRBJ2-5	CASSRSEETQYF	TGTGCCAGCAGCCGATCGGAAGAGACCCAGTACTTC
NA	TRBV10-2	NA	TRBJ1-1	CASSLALRQKNTEAFF	TGCGCCAGCAGCTTGGCCCTTCGACAGAAGAACACTGAAGCTTTCTTT
TRBD2	TRBV5-7	many	TRBJ2-7	CASSPDRRRLAGGTYEQYF	TGTGCCAGCAGCCCTGACCGGAGGCGACTAGCGGGAGGTACCTACGAGCAGTACTTC
NA	TRBV6-5	NA	TRBJ1-6	CASSSGARGGSPLHF	TGTGCCAGCAGTTCAGGGGCGCGAGGGGGTTCACCCCTCCACTTT
NA	TRBV12-3/TRBV12-4	many	TRBJ1-2	CASSLPRWWGGGYGYTF	TGTGCCAGCAGCCTCCCGCGATGGTGGGGGGGGGGCTATGGCTACACCTTC
NA	TRBV6-1	many	TRBJ2-7	CASSGPDRFHEQYF	TGTGCCAGCAGTGGCCCGGACCGGTTTCACGAGCAGTACTTC
TRBD1	TRBV11-1	many	TRBJ2-7	CASSLRGQGTYEQYF	TGTGCCAGCAGCCTAAGGGGACAGGGTACCTACGAGCAGTACTTC
NA	TRBV4-3	many	TRBJ1-1	CASSPAGGLNTEAFF	TGCGCCAGCAGCCCAGCGGGAGGCCTAAACACTGAAGCTTTCTTT
TRBD1	TRBV4-1	many	TRBJ1-1	CASSRGQWNTEAFF	TGCGCCAGCAGCCGGGGACAGTGGAACACTGAAGCTTTCTTT
NA	TRBV20-1	many	TRBJ2-7	CSARDYTWYEQYF	TGCAGTGCTAGAGATTACACCTGGTACGAGCAGTACTTC
TRBD2	TRBV30	many	TRBJ2-7	CATGLAYEQYF	TGTGCCACGGGACTAGCGTACGAGCAGTACTTC
NA	TRBV6-4	many	TRBJ1-2	CASSDSRSPRGYTF	TGTGCCAGCAGTGACTCTAGAAGCCCCCGGGGCTACACCTTC